The TCR beta chain described here comes from a study of CD8+ T cells in alopecia areata. cDNA prepared by RNA extraction and subsequent reverse transcription served as the template for sequencing. Method: immunoSEQ multiplex PCR; TCRdb's copy keeps in-frame clones and lacks some. There are 140,000 to 150,000 clones in the sample; 45% to 60% occur only once, and over 0.75% lies in the top ten. This CDR3 is 14 amino acids long. The germline V gene encodes CDR1 MGHRA and CDR2 YSYEKL. The V and J ends lost 2 bases and 6 bases respectively, with 12 bases between them. V gene TRBV4-1 combines with J gene TRBJ2-3; D is unresolved. This receptor was identified in a human donor with alopecia areata. Source: CD4+ T cells sorted from blood, taken at week 0. CDR3 protein: CASSQRAIGDTQYF. CDR3 in DNA: TGCGCCAGCAGCCAAAGGGCCATCGGGGATACGCAGTATTTT.